Below are 21 T cell receptor beta chains sequenced from a single sample in a study of T cell responses to AZD1222 COVID-19 vaccine. Produced via immunoSEQ multiplex PCR; TCRdb's table is partial and in-frame only. The table shows under 150,000 clones, with roughly nine tenths occurring only once. The sequenced sample was peripheral blood, obtained 28 days after the second AZD1222 dose. The receptor source for this set is an adult who received the AZD1222 COVID-19 vaccine.

This chain links TRBV19 with TRBJ2-1; a weak D match, TRBD2 (6 bases). V was trimmed by 5 bases and J by 5 bases, leaving 16 bases between them. Germline CDR1 is LNHDA and CDR2 is SQIVND (reference sequence). The CDR3 loop spans 15 amino acids. The CDR3 coding sequence is TGTGCCAGTAGTGGGATTCCAGCGGGTAACAATGAGCAGTTCTTC. Its translation: CASSGIPAGNNEQFF.

V is TRBV11-2 and J is TRBJ2-7; the D is unclear. The CDR3 is 11 amino acids. CDR1 and CDR2 (germline): SGHAT, FQNNGV. The V end lost 2 bases, the J end lost 6 bases, and 5 bases lay between the germline ends. The CDR3 bases are TGTGCCAGCAGCTTATCCGCCGAGCAGTACTTC. Protein sequence: CASSLSAEQYF.

V and J are TRBV11-2 and TRBJ2-1; the match to TRBD2 covers 14 bases. Trimming at V came to 1 base and at J to 8 bases, leaving 10 bases not matched to a gene. This CDR3 comprises 18 residues. CDR1 is SGHAT, CDR2 FQNNGV, per germline. The CDR3 nucleotides are TGTGCCAGCAGCTTAGGGGCGGCCGGGACTAGCGGGAGCCATGAGCAGTTCTTC. Encoded protein: CASSLGAAGTSGSHEQFF.

This chain connects TRBV15 to TRBJ1-5; a weak D match, TRBD1 (6 bases). Germline V CDR1 and CDR2: LNHNV, YYDKDF (reference sequence). Trimming pared 1 base from V and 1 base from J, leaving 23 bases between. This CDR3 contains 20 residues. The CDR3 protein is CATSRVPVTGWGSSNQPQHF. The CDR3 coding sequence is TGTGCCACCAGCAGAGTCCCCGTCACAGGGTGGGGTAGCAGCAATCAGCCCCAGCATTTT.

The rearrangement links TRBV5-4 to TRBJ2-2; 10 nucleotides align to TRBD2. Looked up from germline, CDR1 is SGHNT and CDR2 is YYREEE (reference sequence). The junction had 5 bases not matched to a gene; V was cut back by 3 bases and J by 0 bases. The CDR3 contains 17 residues. CDR3 residues: CASSSVSGRPNTGELFF. In nucleotides, the CDR3 is TGTGCCAGCAGCTCAGTTAGCGGGAGGCCGAACACCGGGGAGCTGTTTTTT.

The V call is TRBV7-8, the J call TRBJ2-1, with 12 bases lining up with TRBD2. V shed 5 bases and J 0 bases; nucleotides not matched to a gene: 2. From germline, CDR1 is SGHVS and CDR2 FQNEAQ. The CDR3 contains 16 residues. The CDR3 region has the DNA TGTGCCAGCAGCCTACTAGCGGGAGGCTCCTACAATGAGCAGTTCTTC. Its protein product is CASSLLAGGSYNEQFF. Drawing the rest from reference TRBV7-8 and TRBJ2-1, the complete variable domain is GAGVSQSPRYKVAKRGQDVALRCDPISGHVSLFWYQQALGQGPEFLTYFQNEAQLDKSGLPSDRFFAERPEGSVSTLKIQRTQQEDSAVYLCASSLLAGGSYNEQFFGPGTRLTVL.

The chain employs TRBV6-5 and TRBJ1-1; 7 nucleotides match TRBD1. CDR1 and CDR2 (germline): MNHEY, SVGAGI. V dropped 5 bases and J dropped 2; count of bases not matched to a gene: 2. The CDR3 runs 13 residues. The CDR3 nucleotides read TGTGCCAGCAGTCGGGACAGAAACACTGAAGCTTTCTTT. Residues: CASSRDRNTEAFF.

The chain is built from TRBV5-6 and TRBJ1-4; no definite D call. The V and J ends lost 4 bases and 0 bases respectively, with 13 bases between them. The CDR3 runs 16 residues. Germline V lookup: CDR1 SGHDT, CDR2 YYEEEE. The CDR3 loop is CASSRALRATNEKLFF. The CDR3 coding sequence is TGTGCCAGCAGCCGGGCCCTAAGGGCAACTAATGAAAAACTGTTTTTT.

V and J are TRBV29-1 and TRBJ2-3, with D perhaps given as TRBD1 or TRBD2 (5 bases each). Germline CDR1 and CDR2: SQVTM and ANQGSEA. The CDR3 runs 14 residues. V lost 3 bases to trimming and J lost 3 bases, with 13 bases between them. CDR3 sequence reads: CSVDSRELTDTQYF. The CDR3 DNA reads TGCAGCGTTGACAGCAGGGAGTTAACAGATACGCAGTATTTT.

The V call is TRBV7-9, the J call TRBJ1-2; D might be TRBD1 (6 bases). The CDR3 totals 14 residues. V lost 5 bases and J 4 bases, leaving 14 bases between the germline ends. Looked up from germline, CDR1 is SEHNR and CDR2 is FQNEAQ (reference sequence). CDR3 protein: CASSPAQGGYGYTF. DNA for the CDR3: TGTGCCAGCAGCCCAGCACAGGGTGGCTATGGCTACACCTTC.

The genes are TRBV10-3 and TRBJ2-1, with TRBD1 as a possible D gene (5 bases). The germline gives CDR1 ENHRY, CDR2 SYGVKD. The CDR3 length is 12 residues. Trimming shortened V by 2 bases and J by 8 bases, and 7 bases separated the two germline ends. CDR3 in amino acids: CAISERGDEQFF. The CDR3 DNA follows: TGTGCCATCAGTGAGAGGGGCGATGAGCAGTTCTTC.

The chain couples TRBV3-1 (or the pseudogene TRBV3-2) to TRBJ1-1; possibly TRBD1 for D (6 bases). V dropped 5 bases and J dropped 4 bases, with 17 bases sitting between them. The germline gives CDR1 LGHDT, CDR2 YNNKEL (reference sequence). The CDR3 is made up of 15 amino acids. CDR3 region: CASSISQGRTTEAFF. The CDR3 DNA reads as TGTGCCAGCAGCATTTCACAGGGAAGGACCACTGAAGCTTTCTTT.

The V and J genes are TRBV3-1 (or the pseudogene TRBV3-2) and TRBJ1-6, with 10 bases lining up with TRBD1. The CDR3 sequence is 16 residues long. The V and J ends lost 1 base and 7 bases, in that order; junction bases with no gene match: 4. Germline V CDR1 and CDR2: LGHDT, YNNKEL (reference sequence). The CDR3 spells CASSQARTGGNSPLHF. The CDR3 bases are TGTGCCAGCAGCCAAGCCCGGACAGGGGGAAATTCACCCCTCCACTTT.

The gene calls are TRBV25-1 and TRBJ2-1; 9 nucleotides align to TRBD2. V trimming: 2 bases; J trimming: 8 bases; junction bases outside the gene matches: 7. The CDR3 loop spans 15 amino acids. The germline gives CDR1 MGHDK, CDR2 SYGVNS. As DNA, the CDR3 is TGTGCCAGCAGTGAACAGGCTAGCGGGGACTATGAGCAGTTCTTC. Residues: CASSEQASGDYEQFF.

This clone was seen only once. The chain joins TRBV2 to TRBJ2-7; TRBD2 is a possible D gene (6 bases). Trimming shortened V by 11 bases and J by 0 bases, and 14 bases separated the two germline ends. Germline V gene sequence: CDR1 SNHLY, CDR2 FYNNEI. The CDR3 runs to 13 residues. The CDR3 here is CAYLRETSYEQYF. Here the CDR3 DNA reads TGTGCCTACTTACGGGAGACCTCCTACGAGCAGTACTTC.

A single count supports this clone. V gene TRBV19 combines with J gene TRBJ1-1; D remains ambiguous. V was trimmed by 3 bases and J by 0 bases, leaving 8 bases between them. The CDR3 consists of 14 residues. Germline lookup yields CDR1 LNHDA and CDR2 SQIVND (reference sequence). The CDR3 DNA reads as TGTGCCAGTAGTATCCGGACGGTGAACACTGAAGCTTTCTTT. Encoded protein: CASSIRTVNTEAFF.

In this sample, this clone turned up once. The V and J genes are TRBV29-1 and TRBJ1-1; the D is unclear. Trimming took 3 bases from V and 8 from J, leaving 4 bases between them. CDR1 and CDR2 from the germline V gene are SQVTM and ANQGSEA. This CDR3 is built from 9 residues. DNA for the CDR3: TGCAGCGTTGATAGGGAAGCTTTCTTT. Amino acid sequence: CSVDREAFF.

This clone was recorded once. The chain combines TRBV10-1 with TRBJ2-3; the D call may be TRBD1 or TRBD2 (5 bases each). There are 17 residues in the CDR3. Germline CDR1 is WNHNN and CDR2 is SYGVQD (reference sequence). Trimming removed 3 bases at V and 2 bases at J, with 18 bases between. CDR3 bases: TGCGCCAGCAGTGACTACGGGGACCCGGGGAACACAGATACGCAGTATTTT. Translating it yields CASSDYGDPGNTDTQYF.

The rearrangement joins TRBV27 to TRBJ2-7, with D possibly being TRBD2 (5 bases). Deletions cut 4 bases from V and 3 bases from J, with 16 bases between. The CDR3 spans 15 residues. Germline-derived CDR1 and CDR2 are MNHEY and SMNVEV (reference sequence). CDR3 nucleotide sequence: TGTGCCAGCAGTTCCCGGGCCCTCGGGGTCTACGAGCAGTACTTC. It encodes CASSSRALGVYEQYF.

The chain couples TRBV7-9 to TRBJ2-7, with D maybe TRBD2 (5 bases). Trimming removed 2 bases from V and 6 bases from J, with 14 bases in between. Germline loops: CDR1 SEHNR, CDR2 FQNEAQ (reference sequence). The CDR3 is 14 amino acids. The CDR3 DNA reads as TGTGCCAGCAGCTTAAGGGTAGGGAGTGGCGAGCAGTACTTC. This sequence encodes CASSLRVGSGEQYF.

There are a few counts of this clone. V gene TRBV27 combines with J gene TRBJ2-5; 10 bases are a match to TRBD2. V lost 2 bases and J lost 4; bases outside the gene matches: 1. The CDR3 covers 14 residues. Germline CDR1 is MNHEY and CDR2 is SMNVEV (reference sequence). This CDR3 is CASSLRLAGETQYF. The CDR3 DNA reads as TGTGCCAGCAGTTTAAGACTAGCGGGAGAGACCCAGTACTTC.